One TCR beta chain is described in this entry. This clone was seen only once. The specificity of this receptor is unknown. No base quality values were provided; no much bigger clone lies one nucleotide off. This sample was included in a study of blood T cell repertoires in COVID-19 (dated by TCRdb to 2020 to 2022). Broadly, across the study: Samples covering the acute and convalescent phases of COVID-19 were provided by collaborators in the United States, Italy and Spain. The prospective study material was composed of cDNA or gDNA derived from T cells, B-cell-depleted T cells, or PBMCs. The dataset comprised deeply sampled blood TCRbeta repertoires from subjects exposed to, actively infected with, or recovered from COVID-19. The repertoires were released in a freely available public database intended as a resource for research on the immune response to SARS-CoV-2. Samples came from the ongoing ImmuneRACE study (first 160 participants) plus 1,254 subjects from 6 global collaborators. The sample metadata nearly always contained a de-identified subject ID, COVID-19 status, age in years and sex. Where HLA class I and class II types were available, the types were taken from metadata supplied by the sample provider, not from assay-based typing.

Results the study describes overall, beyond this receptor: The amount of clinical and demographic metadata varied by source and participant and was provided uncurated.

Here V drops 2 bases and J drops 2 bases, and the junction holds 15 bases not matched to any gene. Spanning cysteine to phenylalanine, the CDR3 consists of 19 amino acids. CDR3 DNA is the only sequence kept; it has 57 bases, read in frame from the first base. Taken from the germline V gene, the CDR1 and CDR2 loops are MNHEY and SVGEGT. The immunoSEQ Assay, a bias-controlled multiplex PCR, was used to amplify TCRbeta CDR3 regions from genomic DNA. In the authors' own workflow: Within the assay, amplification of reference gene primers was used to estimate how many nucleated cells each sample contained. To quantify the absolute abundance of each unique TCRbeta CDR3 rearrangement, sequence reads were collapsed and filtered. For each sample, productive Simpson clonality was calculated as the square root of Simpson's diversity index across productive rearrangements. This immuneACCESS table, as held by TCRdb, lists in-frame sequences with V and J called but not all clones. Of the missing ones, under half trace to an unresolved V gene in checked studies; the others have no known cause. V and J calls and clone size are given by that table; D and trimming were obtained from the DNA. Across this sample there are some 90,000 clones, with roughly 80% seen only once. The ten most abundant clones make up about an eighth of the sample.

The collaborating institutions used their own protocols to collect whole blood in K2EDTA tubes. For TCRbeta analysis, collaborator samples were shipped as frozen whole blood, as isolated PBMCs, or as DNA extracted from either sample type. The rearrangement combines TRBV6-2 or TRBV6-3 with TRBJ1-5; 7 of the junction bases match TRBD1. Material for sequencing was peripheral blood. The source is a human donor in a cohort sampled during active COVID-19. The CDR3 reads as follows: CASSYPLTGAGFGNQPQHF. DNA sequence: TGTGCCAGCAGTTACCCCCTTACAGGGGCAGGCTTCGGCAATCAGCCCCAGCATTTT.